These 26 T cell receptor beta chains were sequenced from one sample in a study of shared clonotypes between healthy human individuals. Sequencing was performed with immunoSEQ multiplex PCR; in TCRdb, only in-frame clones are kept and a portion is missing. The data contain about a million clones, about 76% of them singletons. The sample consisted of memory CD4+ T cells sorted from blood. Described subset: CD45RA-negative fraction. These TCRs come from a man between 18 and 35 years old in good health.

The CDR3: CASSLLSGRGNEQYF. The CDR3 coding sequence is TGTGCCAGCAGCTTGCTGAGCGGGAGGGGCAACGAGCAGTACTTC. The chain uses TRBV5-6 and TRBJ2-7; TRBD2 matches at 10 bases. Germline CDR1 is SGHDT and CDR2 is YYEEEE. V was pared by 1 base and J by 5 bases, with 6 bases of the junction left unmatched. This CDR3 is 15 amino acids long.

This clone was seen just once. The chain joins TRBV29-1 to TRBJ1-6; D perhaps matches TRBD1 (6 bases). Trimming took 4 bases from V and 8 from J, leaving 15 bases between them. The germline V gene encodes CDR1 SQVTM and CDR2 ANQGSEA. The CDR3 has 14 residues. The CDR3 DNA reads as TGCAGCGTTGCCTCCGGGACAAAGGATTCACCCCTCCACTTT. Amino acids: CSVASGTKDSPLHF.

The V call is TRBV7-9, the J call TRBJ2-3; D remains unclear. This CDR3 region has 16 residues. The V and J ends lost 3 bases and 2 bases respectively, with 15 bases between them. Germline V CDR1 and CDR2: SEHNR, FQNEAQ (reference sequence). The CDR3 here is CASSFLAGPYTDTQYF. The CDR3 DNA sequence: TGTGCCAGCAGCTTTTTGGCAGGACCCTACACAGATACGCAGTATTTT.

The count of this clone is one. V usage is TRBV5-1 and J usage is TRBJ2-1, with 8 bases lining up with TRBD2. The CDR3 is 17 amino acids. The germline gives CDR1 SGHRS, CDR2 YFSETQ. The V gene end was trimmed by 7 bases and the J gene end by 2 bases; junction bases not matched to a gene: 14. The CDR3 DNA is TGCGCCAGCTGGCGGGGTGGAGCGGGAGATACCTACAATGAGCAGTTCTTC. Amino acids: CASWRGGAGDTYNEQFF. Drawing the rest from reference TRBV5-1 and TRBJ2-1, the complete variable domain is KAGVTQTPRYLIKTRGQQVTLSCSPISGHRSVSWYQQTPGQGLQFLFEYFSETQRNKGNFPGRFSGRQFSNSRSEMNVSTLELGDSALYLCASWRGGAGDTYNEQFFGPGTRLTVL.

In its sample, this clone was seen a few times. The chain recombines TRBV5-4 with TRBJ2-5, with 10 bases aligning to TRBD1. The germline V gene encodes CDR1 SGHNT and CDR2 YYREEE (reference sequence). V shed 4 bases and J 2 bases; nucleotides not matched to a gene: 5. This CDR3 comprises 15 residues. This CDR3 is CASSRQGADQETQYF. The CDR3 DNA sequence: TGTGCCAGCAGCCGACAGGGGGCTGATCAAGAGACCCAGTACTTC.

The V gene is TRBV5-4, the J gene TRBJ2-2; D call uncertain. V lost 0 bases, J lost 5 bases, and 8 bases lay in between. Per the germline V gene, CDR1 is SGHNT and CDR2 is YYREEE (reference sequence). This CDR3 is 14 amino acids long. The CDR3 region has the DNA TGTGCCAGCAGCTTGGCGATGGAAACCGGGGAGCTGTTTTTT. Its protein is CASSLAMETGELFF.

V usage is TRBV6-6 and J usage is TRBJ1-6; D is ambiguous. V lost 6 bases and J lost 9, with 15 bases in between. The CDR3 totals 14 residues. The germline gives CDR1 MNHNY, CDR2 SVGAGI (reference sequence). CDR3 sequence reads: CASRWGAGGSPLHF. CDR3 DNA sequence: TGTGCCAGCAGATGGGGAGCGGGAGGTTCACCCCTCCACTTT.

The chain carries TRBV11-2 and TRBJ2-3, with 8 bases identical to TRBD2. This CDR3 region has 17 residues. Germline V gene sequence: CDR1 SGHAT, CDR2 FQNNGV. V shed 4 bases, J shed 1 base, and the junction held 10 bases outside the gene matches. CDR3 protein: CASSSLGAGRGTDTQYF. CDR3 coding DNA: TGTGCCAGCAGCTCTCTGGGCGCCGGGAGGGGCACAGATACGCAGTATTTT.

The chain is built from TRBV18 and TRBJ2-1; no firm D call. The length of the CDR3 is 13 residues. The germline V gene encodes CDR1 KGHSH and CDR2 LQKENI. Trimming pared 0 bases from V and 10 bases from J, leaving 10 bases between. The CDR3 region is CASSPPSLLEQFF. CDR3 DNA: TGTGCCAGCTCACCACCTAGCTTGTTGGAGCAGTTCTTC.

On this clone: One end of the junction fails to match germline, which may point to a read error. Other nucleotide sequences from this sample produce the same CDR3. The chain combines TRBV2 with TRBJ1-1, with a tentative D call TRBD1 (5 bases). The CDR3 loop spans 14 amino acids. Germline V gene sequence: CDR1 SNHLY, CDR2 FYNNEI. In DNA form, the CDR3 reads TGTGCCAGCAGGGGGGTTACAGCTATCACTGAAGCTTTTTTT. Amino acids: CASRGVTAITEAFF. The full variable domain, completed using reference TRBV2 and TRBJ1-1, is EPEVTQTPSHQVTQMGQEVILRCVPISNHLYFYWYRQILGQKVEFLVSFYNNEISEKSEIFDDQFSVERPDGSNFTLKIRSTKLEDSAMYFCASRGVTAITEAFFGQGTRLTVV.

This clone was counted a few times. The J gene is TRBJ1-1, the V gene TRBV18; TRBD1 matches at 7 bases. CDR3 length: 14 amino acids. The germline V gene encodes CDR1 KGHSH and CDR2 LQKENI. V shed 3 bases, J shed 2 bases, and the junction held 3 bases outside the gene matches. CDR3 nucleotide sequence: TGTGCCAGCTCACCGAGGGACAGCAACACTGAAGCTTTCTTT. Its translation: CASSPRDSNTEAFF.

This rearrangement joins TRBV19 to TRBJ1-2; D is unresolved. The CDR3 has 17 residues. Germline values: CDR1 LNHDA, CDR2 SQIVND (reference sequence). Trimming left V 4 bases short and J 0 bases short, with 18 bases between. The CDR3 DNA reads TGTGCCAGTAGTACTGGCAAAAAGGCCCTACCTAACTATGGCTACACCTTC. This encodes CASSTGKKALPNYGYTF.

V gene TRBV5-1 combines with J gene TRBJ2-2; D is undetermined. The CDR3 sequence is 15 residues long. Germline CDR1 reads SGHRS; CDR2 reads YFSETQ. Trimming took 2 bases from V and 4 from J, leaving 12 bases between them. The chain's CDR3 is CASSFDPAGTGELFF. DNA of the CDR3: TGCGCCAGCAGCTTCGACCCCGCCGGCACCGGGGAGCTGTTTTTT.

The chain is built from TRBV5-5 and TRBJ1-6, with D unresolved. CDR3 length: 11 amino acids. Per germline, CDR1 SGHKS and CDR2 YYEKEE (reference sequence). V was pared by 4 bases and J by 13 bases, with 9 bases between. CDR3 region: CASSTDGPLHF. CDR3 bases: TGTGCCAGCAGCACTGATGGGCCCCTCCACTTT.

Note on this clone: Within the sample, other DNA sequences also encode this same CDR3. The V call is TRBV7-2, the J call TRBJ2-1, with D tentatively TRBD2 (6 bases). V lost 0 bases and J lost 4, with 10 bases in between. Germline CDR1 SGHTA, CDR2 FQGNSA. This CDR3 is built from 15 residues. In nucleotides, the CDR3 is TGTGCCAGCAGCTTAGCCCGGGACTTTTACAATGAGCAGTTCTTC. As protein: CASSLARDFYNEQFF.

This clone was recorded a few times. The J gene is TRBJ1-1, the V gene TRBV30; D unclear. Germline values: CDR1 GTSNPN, CDR2 SVGIG (reference sequence). The CDR3 loop spans 13 amino acids. Trimming stripped 4 bases from V and 0 bases from J, with 9 bases between. Here the CDR3 reads CAWKRNMNTEAFF. The CDR3 DNA is TGTGCCTGGAAAAGGAACATGAACACTGAAGCTTTCTTT.

The chain couples TRBV10-3 to TRBJ1-1, with D unresolved. CDR3 length equals 14 residues. The V and J ends lost 6 bases and 2 bases respectively, with 13 bases between them. The V gene's germline CDR1 is ENHRY and CDR2 SYGVKD. Here the CDR3 reads CAISTGPTNTEAFF. The CDR3 region has the DNA TGTGCCATCAGCACCGGGCCGACAAACACTGAAGCTTTCTTT.

The rearrangement links TRBV6-5 to TRBJ1-1; D not certain. CDR1 and CDR2 from the germline V gene are MNHEY and SVGAGI. Trimming stripped 0 bases from V and 6 bases from J, with 11 bases between. The CDR3 has 14 amino acids. The CDR3 protein is CASSYSIAAAEAFF. The CDR3 nucleotides are TGTGCCAGCAGTTACTCGATCGCGGCAGCTGAAGCTTTCTTT.

The chain combines TRBV5-1 with TRBJ2-5, with TRBD2 as a possible D gene (5 bases). The CDR3 runs 16 residues. V was clipped by 1 base and J by 5 bases, with 18 bases between them. Germline CDR1 is SGHRS and CDR2 is YFSETQ. DNA for the CDR3: TGCGCCAGCAGCTTGAGACCGGGATCCACTCCGGAGACCCAGTACTTC. Translated: CASSLRPGSTPETQYF. Full variable domain (missing parts from reference TRBV5-1 and TRBJ2-5): KAGVTQTPRYLIKTRGQQVTLSCSPISGHRSVSWYQQTPGQGLQFLFEYFSETQRNKGNFPGRFSGRQFSNSRSEMNVSTLELGDSALYLCASSLRPGSTPETQYFGPGTRLLVL.

The chain joins TRBV2 to TRBJ2-3; D might be TRBD2 (5 bases). The CDR3 is made up of 15 amino acids. Germline V gene sequence: CDR1 SNHLY, CDR2 FYNNEI. Between the trimmed V and J ends, which lost 6 bases and 6 bases, there was a span of 19 bases. The CDR3 sequence: CASRMDDGVGDTQYF. The CDR3 region has the DNA TGTGCCAGCAGAATGGATGACGGGGTAGGTGATACGCAGTATTTT. The whole variable domain, remainder taken from reference TRBV2 and TRBJ2-3, is EPEVTQTPSHQVTQMGQEVILRCVPISNHLYFYWYRQILGQKVEFLVSFYNNEISEKSEIFDDQFSVERPDGSNFTLKIRSTKLEDSAMYFCASRMDDGVGDTQYFGPGTRLTVL.

The chain uses TRBV7-2 and TRBJ2-5; perhaps TRBD1 as D (5 bases). The V and J ends lost 2 bases and 0 bases respectively, with 19 bases between them. Germline V lookup: CDR1 SGHTA, CDR2 FQGNSA. The CDR3 has 18 amino acids. The CDR3: CASSLRGIAENHQETQYF. The CDR3 nucleotides read TGTGCCAGCAGCTTAAGGGGAATAGCTGAAAACCACCAAGAGACCCAGTACTTC. Full variable domain (missing parts from reference TRBV7-2 and TRBJ2-5): GAGVSQSPSNKVTEKGKDVELRCDPISGHTALYWYRQSLGQGLEFLIYFQGNSAPDKSGLPSDRFSAERTGGSVSTLTIQRTQQEDSAVYLCASSLRGIAENHQETQYFGPGTRLLVL.

This chain joins TRBV6-5 and TRBJ2-5; 8 bases match TRBD2. The ends lost 6 bases at V and 6 bases at J; junction bases unmatched: 12. The CDR3 runs to 15 residues. Looked up from germline, CDR1 is MNHEY and CDR2 is SVGAGI. The CDR3 region is CASSRDGTSRKTQYF. The CDR3, as DNA: TGTGCCAGCAGCCGCGACGGGACTAGTCGGAAGACCCAGTACTTC.

The gene calls are TRBV5-6 and TRBJ2-7; D is uncertain. The V end was cut by 0 bases, the J end by 5 bases, with 9 bases between. The CDR3 extends over 13 amino acids. Germline values: CDR1 SGHDT, CDR2 YYEEEE. The DNA for the CDR3 is TGTGCCAGCAGCTTGGGTACGCGGAACGAGCAGTACTTC. It translates to CASSLGTRNEQYF.

The chain is built from TRBV2 and TRBJ2-1; 8 nucleotides align to TRBD2. The CDR3 is 13 amino acids. Per germline, CDR1 SNHLY and CDR2 FYNNEI. J gave up 7 bases and V 7 bases, and 6 bases lay outside the gene matches. The CDR3 nucleotides are TGTGCCAGCAACCTAGCGGGCCGAAATGAGCAGTTCTTC. Encoded protein: CASNLAGRNEQFF.

This clone was observed a single time. V gene TRBV5-4 combines with J gene TRBJ1-1; weak D call: TRBD1 (6 bases). V gave up 5 bases and J gave up 1 base, with 15 bases separating them. Looked up from germline, CDR1 is SGHNT and CDR2 is YYREEE (reference sequence). The CDR3 runs 15 residues. CDR3 DNA: TGTGCCAGCAGACTCCAGGGGTCACCGAACACTGAAGCTTTCTTT. Amino acids: CASRLQGSPNTEAFF. The full variable domain, with the rest looked up from reference TRBV5-4 and TRBJ1-1, is ETGVTQSPTHLIKTRGQQVTLRCSSQSGHNTVSWYQQALGQGPQFIFQYYREEENGRGNFPPRFSGLQFPNYSSELNVNALELDDSALYLCASRLQGSPNTEAFFGQGTRLTVV.

The chain couples TRBV6-6 to TRBJ1-2; 8 bases align to TRBD1. Germline V gives CDR1 MNHNY, CDR2 SVGAGI (reference sequence). This CDR3 contains 12 residues. The junction had 3 bases not matched to a gene; V was cut back by 7 bases and J by 5 bases. The chain's CDR3 is CASMQGAYGYTF. The CDR3 nucleotides are TGTGCCAGCATGCAGGGGGCATATGGCTACACCTTC.